This section outlines one TCR beta chain sequence together with its context. Its antigen is not identified. The CDR3 is 15 amino acids. The V segment lost 5 bases and the J segment 6 bases; nucleotides outside the gene matches: 5. The germline CDR1 and CDR2 sequences are SGHTA and FQGNSA. The sample is drawn from a study of cytomegalovirus exposure and HLA in healthy donors. The study's findings and limits: Links to common viral pathogens appeared, in a later analysis, for several of the most significant clusters.

PCR amplification relied on 60 Vbeta primers (plus 13 Jbeta primers). As originally analysed: Some 80 million unique TCR beta chains, roughly 11 million shared, were counted in a later analysis. The table came from immunoSEQ multiplex PCR; TCRdb's copy has only in-frame clones and leaves some out. The DNA was the basis for D and trimming; V, J and clone size are from that table. The table shows roughly 160,000 clones, with around 64% occurring only once. The TCR was taken from a woman aged 25-40 years in good health and CMV-seronegative. Sequencing input: PBMCs. V gene TRBV7-2 combines with J gene TRBJ2-1; 12 nucleotides align to TRBD2. The CDR3: CASSRTSGEGNEQFF. CDR3 DNA sequence: TGTGCCAGCAGCAGGACTAGCGGGGAGGGCAATGAGCAGTTCTTC.